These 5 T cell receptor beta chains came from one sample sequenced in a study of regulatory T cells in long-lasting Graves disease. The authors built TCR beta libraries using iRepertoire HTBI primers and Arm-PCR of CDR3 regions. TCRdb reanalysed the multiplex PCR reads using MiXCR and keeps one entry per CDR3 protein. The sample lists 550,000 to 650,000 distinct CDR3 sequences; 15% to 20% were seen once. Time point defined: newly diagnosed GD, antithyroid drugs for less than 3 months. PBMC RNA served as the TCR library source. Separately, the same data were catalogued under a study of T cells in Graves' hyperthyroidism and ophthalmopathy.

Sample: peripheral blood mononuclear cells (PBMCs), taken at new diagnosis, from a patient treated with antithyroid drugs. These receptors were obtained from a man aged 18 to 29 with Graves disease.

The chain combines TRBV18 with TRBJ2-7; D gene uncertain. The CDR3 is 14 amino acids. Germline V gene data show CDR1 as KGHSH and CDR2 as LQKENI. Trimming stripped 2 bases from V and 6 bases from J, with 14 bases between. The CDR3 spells CASSPTRNSVEQYF. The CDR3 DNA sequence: TGTGCCAGCTCACCAACGAGAAACTCCGTCGAGCAGTACTTC.

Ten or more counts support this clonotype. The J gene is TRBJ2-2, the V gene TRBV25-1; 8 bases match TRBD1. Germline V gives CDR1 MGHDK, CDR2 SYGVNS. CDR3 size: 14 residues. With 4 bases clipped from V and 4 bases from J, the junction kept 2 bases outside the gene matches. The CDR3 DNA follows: TGTGCCAGCAGTGGACAGGGGTTCACCGGGGAGCTGTTTTTT. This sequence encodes CASSGQGFTGELFF.

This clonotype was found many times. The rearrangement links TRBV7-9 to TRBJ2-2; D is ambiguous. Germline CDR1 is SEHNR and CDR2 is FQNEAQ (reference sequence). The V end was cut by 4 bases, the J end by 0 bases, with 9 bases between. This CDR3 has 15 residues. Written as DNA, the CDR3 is TGTGCCAGCAGCTGGGCAGGAGCGAACACCGGGGAGCTGTTTTTT. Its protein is CASSWAGANTGELFF.

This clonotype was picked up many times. The chain's CDR3 is CASSLAVGTGYEQYF. DNA of the CDR3: TGCGCCAGCAGCCTCGCCGTGGGGACAGGCTACGAGCAGTACTTC. The chain has TRBV5-1 and TRBJ2-7; 8 bases map to TRBD1. Per germline, CDR1 SGHRS and CDR2 YFSETQ. With 4 bases clipped from V and 3 bases from J, the junction kept 9 bases outside the gene matches. CDR3 size: 15 residues.

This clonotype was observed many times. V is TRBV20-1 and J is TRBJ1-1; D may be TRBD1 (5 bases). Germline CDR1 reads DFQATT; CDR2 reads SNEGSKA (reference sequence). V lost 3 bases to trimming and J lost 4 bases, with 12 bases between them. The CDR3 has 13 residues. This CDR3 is CSARRPGFTEAFF. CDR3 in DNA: TGCAGTGCTAGGCGTCCAGGGTTCACTGAAGCTTTCTTT.